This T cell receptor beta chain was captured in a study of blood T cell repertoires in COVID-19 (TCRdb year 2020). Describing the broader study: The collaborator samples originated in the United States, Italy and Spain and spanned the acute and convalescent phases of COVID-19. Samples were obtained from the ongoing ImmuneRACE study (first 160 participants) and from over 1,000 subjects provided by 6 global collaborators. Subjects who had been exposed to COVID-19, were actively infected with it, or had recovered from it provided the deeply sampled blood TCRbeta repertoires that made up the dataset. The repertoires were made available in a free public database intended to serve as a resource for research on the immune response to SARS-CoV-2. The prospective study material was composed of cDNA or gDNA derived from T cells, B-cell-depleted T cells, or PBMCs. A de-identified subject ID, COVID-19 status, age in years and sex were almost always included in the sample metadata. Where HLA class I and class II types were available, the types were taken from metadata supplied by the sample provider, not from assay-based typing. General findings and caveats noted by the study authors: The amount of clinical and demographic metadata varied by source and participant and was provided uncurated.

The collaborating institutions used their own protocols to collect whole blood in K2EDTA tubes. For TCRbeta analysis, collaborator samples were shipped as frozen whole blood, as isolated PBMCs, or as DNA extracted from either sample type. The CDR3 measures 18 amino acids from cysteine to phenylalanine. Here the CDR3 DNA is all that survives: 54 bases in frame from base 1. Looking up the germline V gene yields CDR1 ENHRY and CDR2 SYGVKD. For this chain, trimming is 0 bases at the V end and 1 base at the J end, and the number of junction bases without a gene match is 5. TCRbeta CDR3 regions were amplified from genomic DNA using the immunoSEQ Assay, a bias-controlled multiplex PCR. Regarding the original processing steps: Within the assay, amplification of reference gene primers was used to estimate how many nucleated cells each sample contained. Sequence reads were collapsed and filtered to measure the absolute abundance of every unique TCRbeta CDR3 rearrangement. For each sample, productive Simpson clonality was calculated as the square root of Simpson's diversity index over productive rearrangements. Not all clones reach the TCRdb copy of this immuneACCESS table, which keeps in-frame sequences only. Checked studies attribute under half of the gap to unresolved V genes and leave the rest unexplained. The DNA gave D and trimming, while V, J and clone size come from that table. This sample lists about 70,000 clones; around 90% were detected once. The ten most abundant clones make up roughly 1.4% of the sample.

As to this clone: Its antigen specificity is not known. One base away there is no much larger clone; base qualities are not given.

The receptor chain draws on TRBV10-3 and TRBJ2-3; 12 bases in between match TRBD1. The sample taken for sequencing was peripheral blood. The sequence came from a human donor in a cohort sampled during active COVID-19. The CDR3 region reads CAISESMGQGAGTDTQYF. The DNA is TGTGCCATCAGTGAGTCGATGGGACAGGGGGCAGGCACAGATACGCAGTATTTT.